Following are 5 T cell receptor beta chains from one sample sequenced in a study of T cells in Graves' hyperthyroidism and ophthalmopathy. Amplified TCR beta CDR3 regions derived from RNA transcripts. With the HTBI primer set, the TCR CDR3 went through a first round of RT-PCR. MiXCR, run by TCRdb on the multiplex PCR reads, gives a single entry per CDR3 protein. Here the sample spans roughly 420,000 distinct CDR3 sequences, 15% to 19% being singletons. The sample consisted of blood. All receptors derive from a woman between 18 and 29 years old with Graves' hyperthyroidism.

This clonotype was recorded at least ten times. The rearrangement joins TRBV5-5 to TRBJ2-1; D unclear. The CDR3 consists of 14 residues. Per the germline V gene, CDR1 is SGHKS and CDR2 is YYEKEE (reference sequence). V lost 3 bases, J lost 9 bases, and 16 bases lay in between. DNA of the CDR3: TGTGCCAGCAGCTCTCGCCATGGGGTGGGTGAGCAGTTCTTC. Translation: CASSSRHGVGEQFF.

The V gene is TRBV10-3, the J gene TRBJ2-1; no definite D call. The CDR3 has 15 amino acids. V dropped 4 bases and J dropped 1 base, with 11 bases sitting between them. CDR1 ENHRY and CDR2 SYGVKD come from the germline V gene. The CDR3 coding sequence is TGTGCCATCAGTGGTAAGGGTCCTTCCTACAATGAGCAGTTCTTC. It specifies CAISGKGPSYNEQFF.

This clonotype came up many times. The chain is built from TRBV11-2 and TRBJ2-2; the D gene could be TRBD1 or TRBD2 (5 bases each). The V end was cut by 4 bases, the J end by 3 bases, with 9 bases between. The length of the CDR3 is 14 residues. CDR1 is SGHAT, CDR2 FQNNGV, per germline. The CDR3 region is CASSWGSYTGELFF. In nucleotides, the CDR3 is TGTGCCAGCAGCTGGGGGTCTTACACCGGGGAGCTGTTTTTT.

This clonotype was recorded at least ten times. The chain recombines TRBV11-3 with TRBJ2-1, with TRBD2 matching 8 bases. The CDR3 is made up of 15 amino acids. V gave up 6 bases and J gave up 2 bases; unmatched junction bases: 6. CDR1 and CDR2 from the germline V gene are SGHNT and YENEEA. This CDR3 reads CASSSSGSPYNEQFF. The CDR3 nucleotides are TGTGCCAGCAGTTCCAGCGGGAGTCCCTACAATGAGCAGTTCTTC.

In this sample, this clonotype turned up many times. V gene TRBV6-5 combines with J gene TRBJ2-7; D not resolved. V was pared by 1 base and J by 2 bases, with 12 bases between. This CDR3 is 15 amino acids long. From germline, CDR1 is MNHEY and CDR2 SVGAGI. CDR3 DNA sequence: TGTGCCAGCAGTTACTTAAAGACAAGCGCCTACGAGCAGTACTTC. Translated: CASSYLKTSAYEQYF.